A selection of T cell receptor beta chains follows, all from one sample in a study of spatial heterogeneity in lung cancer. TCRdb itself ran the 5' RACE reads through MiXCR, one entry per CDR3 protein. Of 50,000 to 60,000 distinct CDR3 sequences in the sample, around 7% were seen once. Material: PBMCs, obtained at follow-up. Receptors originate from a female donor with early-stage non-small cell lung cancer. Each CDR3 is given with its conserved first and last residue. D genes are given only for firm matches. Expanded clones are given a class, and other clones once, few, many or no size at all.

clone_size	v_call	d_call	j_call	cdr3_nt	cdr3_aa
many	TRBV7-2	-	TRBJ2-3	TGTGCCAGCAGCTTAGATATCACTAGCACAGATACGCAGTATTTT	CASSLDITSTDTQYF
many	TRBV6-1	-	TRBJ1-1	TGTGCCAGCCAAACCGTTTGGGGTCCCGAAGCTTTCTTT	CASQTVWGPEAFF
-	TRBV15	-	TRBJ1-6	TGTGCCACCAGCAGAGATTGGGGAAAGGGGGAATCACCCCTCCACTTT	CATSRDWGKGESPLHF
-	TRBV20-1	-	TRBJ1-1	TGCAGTGCTAGCCTCGTAGGGCAGAGTTATAACACTGGAGCTTTCTTT	CSASLVGQSYNTGAFF
few	TRBV7-9	TRBD1	TRBJ2-7	TGTGCCAGCAGCTTAGCGGTACAGGGGGCTTTTGACGAGCAGTACTTC	CASSLAVQGAFDEQYF
-	TRBV6-6	-	TRBJ2-4	TGTGCCAGCACCACAAAGCCGGGGGACCAAAACATTCAGTACTTC	CASTTKPGDQNIQYF
few	TRBV5-6	-	TRBJ2-3	TGTGCCAGCAGCTTTAGGGGGGCTGAGGATACGCAGTATTTT	CASSFRGAEDTQYF
many	TRBV6-2/TRBV6-3	TRBD2	TRBJ2-1	TGTGCCAGCAAAGAAGCGGGGGGGCGGCCGTTCTTC	CASKEAGGRPFF
many	TRBV5-1	-	TRBJ2-5	TGCGCCAGCAGCTTGAATAAAGAGACCCAGTACTTC	CASSLNKETQYF
-	TRBV5-1	-	TRBJ1-1	TGCGCCAGCAGCTTGGTAAGGGTCAGCACTGAAGCTTTCTTT	CASSLVRVSTEAFF
many	TRBV5-1	-	TRBJ2-3	TGCGCCAGCAGCCGACAACCAGACTCGGATACGCAGTATTTT	CASSRQPDSDTQYF
few	TRBV6-5	TRBD2	TRBJ2-3	TGTGCCAGCATAGGGTACGGGCGGGGGGACCGGGCAGATACGCAGTATTTT	CASIGYGRGDRADTQYF
-	TRBV28	TRBD1	TRBJ2-2	TGTGCCATCGACAGGGTTGGTACCGGGGAGCTGTTTTTT	CAIDRVGTGELFF
few	TRBV12-3/TRBV12-4	TRBD1	TRBJ1-1	TGTGCCAGCACGACACGGCTGGGACAGGGGGCATCGGAAGCTTTCTTT	CASTTRLGQGASEAFF
many	TRBV5-1	TRBD1	TRBJ2-7	TGCGCCAGCAGCCCCCCGACAGGGGGCTTCGAGCAGTACTTC	CASSPPTGGFEQYF
many	TRBV4-1	-	TRBJ2-5	TGCGCCAGCAGCCAAGGGGCGGCAGAGGGTCGAGAGACCCAGTACTTC	CASSQGAAEGRETQYF
many	TRBV7-2	TRBD1	TRBJ1-2	TGTGCCAGCAGTGACAGGGACCCCTATGGCTACACCTTC	CASSDRDPYGYTF
many	TRBV15	-	TRBJ2-5	TGTGCCACCAGAGAGGGCGGAGAACCCGGGAAGACCCAGTACTTC	CATREGGEPGKTQYF
-	TRBV11-2	TRBD1	TRBJ2-1	TGTGCCAGCAGCTCGACAGGGGGCTACAATGAGCAGTTCTTC	CASSSTGGYNEQFF
-	TRBV12-3/TRBV12-4	TRBD1	TRBJ2-7	TGTGCCAGCAGTTTTACAGGGGGCAGGTACGAGCAGTACTTC	CASSFTGGRYEQYF
few	TRBV15	TRBD2	TRBJ2-3	TGTGCCACCAGCAGATACAGCGGGGGTGTTACAGATACGCAGTATTTT	CATSRYSGGVTDTQYF
-	TRBV7-2	TRBD1	TRBJ1-2	TGTGCCAGCAGCTTCAGGGACAGAGCTAACTATGGCTACACCTTC	CASSFRDRANYGYTF
-	TRBV18	TRBD2	TRBJ2-5	TGTGCCAGCTCACCACCGGTGGGGACTAGCGGGGGACGCCACCGGGAGACCCAGTACTTC	CASSPPVGTSGGRHRETQYF
many	TRBV7-7	-	TRBJ2-1	TGTGCCAGCAGCTTTGATGGGGCCGCGGGGAATGAGCAGTTCTTC	CASSFDGAAGNEQFF
many	TRBV7-2	TRBD2	TRBJ2-5	TGTGCCAGCAGCGTACAAGCGGGACTACCACAAGAGACCCAGTACTTC	CASSVQAGLPQETQYF
many	TRBV29-1	-	TRBJ2-3	TGCAGCGTTTTTGGGGGGTCAGATACGCAGTATTTT	CSVFGGSDTQYF
few	TRBV7-9	-	TRBJ2-3	TGTGCCAGCACCGACATCCTAGCGTTGAACACAGATACGCAGTATTTT	CASTDILALNTDTQYF
many	TRBV13	TRBD1	TRBJ1-1	TGTGCCAGCAGCCGTGGAGGGAGGGGGCTCATGAACACTGAAGCTTTCTTT	CASSRGGRGLMNTEAFF
many	TRBV6-5	TRBD1	TRBJ1-1	TGTGCCACATCGGGACAGGGCCGAGTGTTCAACACTGAAGCTTTCTTT	CATSGQGRVFNTEAFF
-	TRBV18	-	TRBJ2-3	TGTGCCAGCTCACCGTCTCCCCCCACAGATACGCAGTATTTT	CASSPSPPTDTQYF
-	TRBV5-1	-	TRBJ2-3	TGCGCCAGCAGCTTGGAGGATACAGATACGCAGTATTTT	CASSLEDTDTQYF